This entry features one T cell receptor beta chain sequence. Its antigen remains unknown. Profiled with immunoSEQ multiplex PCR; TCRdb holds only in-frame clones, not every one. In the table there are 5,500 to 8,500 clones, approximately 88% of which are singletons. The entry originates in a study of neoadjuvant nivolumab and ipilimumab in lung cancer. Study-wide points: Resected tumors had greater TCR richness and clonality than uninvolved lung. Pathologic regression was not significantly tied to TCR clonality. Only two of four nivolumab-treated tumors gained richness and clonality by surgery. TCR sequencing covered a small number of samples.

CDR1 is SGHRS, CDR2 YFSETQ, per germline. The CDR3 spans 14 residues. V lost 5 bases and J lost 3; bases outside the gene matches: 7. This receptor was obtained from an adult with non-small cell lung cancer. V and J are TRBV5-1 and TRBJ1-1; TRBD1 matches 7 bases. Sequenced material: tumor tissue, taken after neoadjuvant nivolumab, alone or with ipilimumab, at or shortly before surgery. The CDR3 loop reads CASRRQGRDTEAFF. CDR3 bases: TGCGCCAGCAGACGACAGGGAAGGGACACTGAAGCTTTCTTT.